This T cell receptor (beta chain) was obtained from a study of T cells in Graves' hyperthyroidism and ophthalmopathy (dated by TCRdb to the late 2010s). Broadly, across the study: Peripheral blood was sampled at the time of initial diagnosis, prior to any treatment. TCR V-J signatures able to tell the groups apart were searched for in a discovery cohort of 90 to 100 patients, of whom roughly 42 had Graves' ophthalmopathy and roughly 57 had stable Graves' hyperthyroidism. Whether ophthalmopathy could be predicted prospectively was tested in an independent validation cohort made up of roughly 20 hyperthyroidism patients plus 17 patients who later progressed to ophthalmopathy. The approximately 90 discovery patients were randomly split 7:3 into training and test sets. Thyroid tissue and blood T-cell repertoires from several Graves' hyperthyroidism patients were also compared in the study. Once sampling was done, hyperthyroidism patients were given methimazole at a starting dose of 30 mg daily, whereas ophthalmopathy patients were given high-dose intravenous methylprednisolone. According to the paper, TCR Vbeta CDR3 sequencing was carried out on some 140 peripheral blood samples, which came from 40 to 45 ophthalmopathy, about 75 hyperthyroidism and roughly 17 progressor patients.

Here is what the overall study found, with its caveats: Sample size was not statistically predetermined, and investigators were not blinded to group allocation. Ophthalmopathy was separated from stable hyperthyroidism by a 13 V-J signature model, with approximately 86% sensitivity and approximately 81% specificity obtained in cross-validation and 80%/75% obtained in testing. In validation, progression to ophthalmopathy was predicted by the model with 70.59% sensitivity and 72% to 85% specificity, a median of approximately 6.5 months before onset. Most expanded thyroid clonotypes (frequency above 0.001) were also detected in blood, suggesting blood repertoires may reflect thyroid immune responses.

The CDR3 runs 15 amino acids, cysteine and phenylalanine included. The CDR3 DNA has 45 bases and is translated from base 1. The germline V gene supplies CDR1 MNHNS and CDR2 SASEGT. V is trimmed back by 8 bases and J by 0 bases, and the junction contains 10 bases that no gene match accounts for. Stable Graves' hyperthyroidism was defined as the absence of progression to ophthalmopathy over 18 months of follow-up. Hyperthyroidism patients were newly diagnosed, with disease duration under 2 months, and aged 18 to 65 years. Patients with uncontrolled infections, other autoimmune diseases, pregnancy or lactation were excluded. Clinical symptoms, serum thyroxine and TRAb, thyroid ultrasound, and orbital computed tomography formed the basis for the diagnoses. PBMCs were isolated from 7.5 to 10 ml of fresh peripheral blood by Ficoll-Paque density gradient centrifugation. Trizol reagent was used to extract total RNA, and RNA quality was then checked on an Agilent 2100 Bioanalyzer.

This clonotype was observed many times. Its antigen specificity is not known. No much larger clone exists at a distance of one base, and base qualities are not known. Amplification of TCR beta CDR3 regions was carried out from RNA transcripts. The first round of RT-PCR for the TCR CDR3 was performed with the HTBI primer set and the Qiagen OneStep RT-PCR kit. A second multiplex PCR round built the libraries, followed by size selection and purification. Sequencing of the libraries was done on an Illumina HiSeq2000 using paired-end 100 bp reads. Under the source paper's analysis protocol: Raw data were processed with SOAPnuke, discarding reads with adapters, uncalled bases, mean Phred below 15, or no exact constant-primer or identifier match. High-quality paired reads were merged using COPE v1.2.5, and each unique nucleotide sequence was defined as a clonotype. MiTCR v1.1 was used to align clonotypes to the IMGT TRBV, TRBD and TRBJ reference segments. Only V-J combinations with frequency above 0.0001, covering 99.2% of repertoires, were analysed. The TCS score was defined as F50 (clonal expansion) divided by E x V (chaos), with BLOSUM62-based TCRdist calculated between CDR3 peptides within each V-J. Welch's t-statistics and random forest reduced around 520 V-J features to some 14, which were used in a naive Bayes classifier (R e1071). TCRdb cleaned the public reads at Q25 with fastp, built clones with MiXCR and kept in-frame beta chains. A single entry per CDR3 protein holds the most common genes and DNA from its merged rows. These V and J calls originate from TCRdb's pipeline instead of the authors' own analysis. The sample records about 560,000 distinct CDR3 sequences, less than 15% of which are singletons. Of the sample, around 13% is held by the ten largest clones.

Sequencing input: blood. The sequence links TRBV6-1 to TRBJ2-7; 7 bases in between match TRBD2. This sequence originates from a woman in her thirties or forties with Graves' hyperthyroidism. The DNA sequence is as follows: TGTGCCAGCGGGGGGAGCGGGACCTACTCCTACGAGCAGTACTTC. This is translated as CASGGSGTYSYEQYF.